The clone carrying this T cell receptor beta chain is a singleton in its sample. The CDR3 is made up of 16 amino acids. Deletions cut 3 bases from V and 2 bases from J, with 14 bases between. The V gene's germline CDR1 is SEHNR and CDR2 FQNEAQ (reference sequence). Sequenced by immunoSEQ multiplex PCR; TCRdb stores in-frame clones only, minus some. The data hold 250,000 to 300,000 clones, with roughly 85% observed a single time. The data were obtained in a study of blood T cell repertoires in COVID-19. Sequencing used PBMCs or T cells enriched from blood (not recorded which). This clonotype was sampled from a man between 40 and 49 years old who had been exposed to COVID-19. The genes are TRBV7-9 and TRBJ1-5; D might be TRBD1 (6 bases). CDR3 loop: CASSFSGGGGNQPQHF. CDR3 nucleotides: TGTGCCAGCAGCTTTTCGGGAGGGGGTGGCAATCAGCCCCAGCATTTT.